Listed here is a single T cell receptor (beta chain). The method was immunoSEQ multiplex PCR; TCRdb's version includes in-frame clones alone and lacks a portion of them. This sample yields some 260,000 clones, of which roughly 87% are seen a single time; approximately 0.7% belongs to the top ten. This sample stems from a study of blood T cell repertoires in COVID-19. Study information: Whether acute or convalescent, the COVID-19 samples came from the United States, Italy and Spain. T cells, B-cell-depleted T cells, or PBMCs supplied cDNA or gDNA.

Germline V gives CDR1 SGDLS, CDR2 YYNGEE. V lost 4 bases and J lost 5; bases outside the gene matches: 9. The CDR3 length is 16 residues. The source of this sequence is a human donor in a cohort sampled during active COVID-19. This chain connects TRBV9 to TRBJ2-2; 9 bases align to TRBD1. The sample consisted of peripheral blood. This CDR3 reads CASSSPGQGITGELFF. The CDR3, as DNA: TGTGCCAGCAGCTCGCCGGGACAGGGCATAACCGGGGAGCTGTTTTTT.